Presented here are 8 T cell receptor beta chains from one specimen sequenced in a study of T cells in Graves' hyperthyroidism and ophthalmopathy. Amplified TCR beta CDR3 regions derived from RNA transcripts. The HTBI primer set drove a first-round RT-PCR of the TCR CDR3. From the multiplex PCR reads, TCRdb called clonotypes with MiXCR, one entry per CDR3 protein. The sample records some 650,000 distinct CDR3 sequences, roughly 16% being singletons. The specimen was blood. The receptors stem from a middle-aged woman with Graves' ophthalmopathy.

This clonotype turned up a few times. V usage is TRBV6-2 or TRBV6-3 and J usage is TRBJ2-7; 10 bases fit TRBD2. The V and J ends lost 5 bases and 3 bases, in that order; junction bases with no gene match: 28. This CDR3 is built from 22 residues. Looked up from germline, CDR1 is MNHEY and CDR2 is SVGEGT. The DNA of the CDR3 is TGTGCCAGCAGTAGAATGGGGCTAGCGGGAGTCGGAGGTAGAATAAGGGACTACGAGCAGTACTTC. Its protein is CASSRMGLAGVGGRIRDYEQYF.

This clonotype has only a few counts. CDR3 in DNA: TGTGCCAGCAGTGCCCTTGCCGGGAGAGGTAATGAGCAGTTCTTC. It translates to CASSALAGRGNEQFF. The rearrangement links TRBV6-1 to TRBJ2-1, with a weak D call TRBD2 (6 bases). Germline CDR1 and CDR2: MNHNS and SASEGT. This CDR3 is built from 15 residues. Deletions cut 4 bases from V and 7 bases from J, with 17 bases between.

The CDR3, as DNA: TGTGCCAGCAGTCAGGGGGGACCGGGACTAGCGGGGGTAAGGGCCAATGAGCAGTTCTTC. This translates into CASSQGGPGLAGVRANEQFF. V usage is TRBV27 and J usage is TRBJ2-1; 14 bases are shared with TRBD2. This CDR3 has 20 amino acids. The V gene's germline CDR1 is MNHEY and CDR2 SMNVEV (reference sequence). V was pared by 5 bases and J by 6 bases, with 18 bases of the junction left unmatched.

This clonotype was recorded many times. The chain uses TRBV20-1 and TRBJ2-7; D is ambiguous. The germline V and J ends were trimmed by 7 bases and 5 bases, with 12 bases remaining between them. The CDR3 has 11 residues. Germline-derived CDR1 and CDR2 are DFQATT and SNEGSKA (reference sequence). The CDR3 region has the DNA TGCAGTGTCGTTCCAGTTGACGAGCAGTACTTC. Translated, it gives CSVVPVDEQYF.

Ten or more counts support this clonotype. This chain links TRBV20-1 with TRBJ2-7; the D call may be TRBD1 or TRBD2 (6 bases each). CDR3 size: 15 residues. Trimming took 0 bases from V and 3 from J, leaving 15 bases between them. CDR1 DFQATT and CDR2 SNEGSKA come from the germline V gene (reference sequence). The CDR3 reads CSARDQGTPYYEQYF. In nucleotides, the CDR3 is TGCAGTGCTAGAGATCAGGGGACTCCCTACTACGAGCAGTACTTC.

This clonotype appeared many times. The CDR3 here is CSARTGYNSYNEQFF. The CDR3 coding sequence is TGCAGTGCACGGACAGGTTATAATTCCTACAATGAGCAGTTCTTC. This rearrangement joins TRBV20-1 to TRBJ2-1, with 7 bases lining up with TRBD1. The CDR3 runs 15 residues. CDR1 is DFQATT, CDR2 SNEGSKA, per germline (reference sequence). Trimming at V came to 6 bases and at J to 1 base, leaving 9 bases not matched to a gene.

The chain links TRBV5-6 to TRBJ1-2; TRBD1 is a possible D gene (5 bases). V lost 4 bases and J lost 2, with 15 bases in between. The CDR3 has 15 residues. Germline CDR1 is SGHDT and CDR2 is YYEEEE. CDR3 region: CASSRTGTSNYGYTF. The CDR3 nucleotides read TGTGCCAGCAGCCGAACCGGGACTTCCAACTATGGCTACACCTTC.

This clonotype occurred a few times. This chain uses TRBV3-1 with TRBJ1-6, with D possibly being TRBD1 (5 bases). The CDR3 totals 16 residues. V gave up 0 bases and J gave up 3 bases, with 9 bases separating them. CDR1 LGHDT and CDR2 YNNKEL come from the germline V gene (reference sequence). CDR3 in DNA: TGTGCCAGCAGCCAAGAGCAGGGACTCTATAATTCACCCCTCCACTTT. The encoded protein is CASSQEQGLYNSPLHF.